This T cell receptor (beta chain) was found in a study of cytomegalovirus exposure and HLA in healthy donors. Findings and limits, study-wide: About 87% or about 30% of the time was how often most TCR beta V segments were productive, according to an earlier analysis. More clonal expansion characterized HLA-associated TCR beta chains than equally common others in a later analysis.

Of note for this clone: The antigen remains undetermined.

Each of the donors was a healthy bone marrow donor. PCR primers comprised 60 Vbeta and 13 Jbeta primers. Assay: immunoSEQ multiplex PCR; the TCRdb copy retains only in-frame clones and omits some. The sample lists around 150,000 clones, about three fifths seen once, with approximately 6.6% in the top ten. The receptor comes from a woman in her sixties in good health and CMV-seropositive. The sample taken for sequencing was PBMCs.

The CDR3 spells CSAFGGSFYEQYF. In nucleotides, the CDR3 is TGCAGCGCTTTCGGCGGGAGTTTTTACGAGCAGTACTTC. The rearrangement uses TRBV29-1 and TRBJ2-7, with 7 bases fitting TRBD2. CDR3 length equals 13 residues. Trimming removed 7 bases from V and 4 bases from J; junction bases left unmatched: 10. The germline V gene encodes CDR1 SQVTM and CDR2 ANQGSEA.